This passage covers 9 T cell receptor beta chains from one sample sequenced in a study of shared clonotypes between healthy human individuals. Sequencing used immunoSEQ multiplex PCR; TCRdb keeps in-frame clones, though not all of them. This sample has nearly 750,000 clones; 72% occur once, and the top ten carry approximately 1.7%. Input material: memory CD4+ T cells sorted from blood. Subset of the sample: CD45RA-negative fraction. The origin of the receptors is a woman aged 25 to 39 in good health.

In this sample, this clone turned up a few times. The chain recombines TRBV11-2 with TRBJ2-5; 7 nucleotides line up with TRBD2. The length of the CDR3 is 14 residues. Looked up from germline, CDR1 is SGHAT and CDR2 is FQNNGV. With 7 bases clipped from V and 3 bases from J, the junction kept 8 bases outside the gene matches. DNA for the CDR3: TGTGCCAGCAACGTAGCGGGTCCGGAAGAGACCCAGTACTTC. Translated, it gives CASNVAGPEETQYF.

The chain employs TRBV27 and TRBJ1-2, with 7 bases that match TRBD1. Unmatched junction bases numbered 10, after V lost 5 bases and J lost 4 bases. This CDR3 has 15 residues. Germline V gene lookup returns CDR1 MNHEY and CDR2 SMNVEV (reference sequence). CDR3 residues: CASSPTGERGYGYTF. Here the CDR3 DNA reads TGTGCCAGCAGTCCCACAGGGGAAAGGGGCTATGGCTACACCTTC.

This clone was recorded a few times. The same CDR3 can be traced to other DNA sequences in this sample. The chain's CDR3 is CASSIDSGTGGYNEQFF. The CDR3 DNA sequence: TGTGCCAGTAGTATAGATTCCGGGACAGGGGGCTACAATGAGCAGTTCTTC. This chain links TRBV19 with TRBJ2-1, with 11 bases fitting TRBD1. The junction had 4 bases not matched to a gene; V was cut back by 0 bases and J by 3 bases. Germline values: CDR1 LNHDA, CDR2 SQIVND (reference sequence). The CDR3 extends over 17 amino acids.

The J gene is TRBJ2-6, the V gene TRBV19, with 10 bases identical to TRBD1. Losses at the gene ends were 5 bases for V and 2 bases for J; bases not matched to a gene: 9. Germline V gene data show CDR1 as LNHDA and CDR2 as SQIVND (reference sequence). The CDR3 has 18 amino acids. The CDR3 DNA reads as TGTGCCAGTAGTCCCGAGGGCGGGACAGGGGCTGGGGCCAACGTCCTGACTTTC. Translated, it gives CASSPEGGTGAGANVLTF.

The chain carries TRBV15 and TRBJ1-2; 8 bases are a match to TRBD1. The CDR3 covers 16 residues. V gave up 5 bases and J gave up 2 bases; unmatched junction bases: 10. Germline-derived CDR1 and CDR2 are LNHNV and YYDKDF (reference sequence). The CDR3: CATSGRQGKWNYGYTF. DNA for the CDR3: TGTGCCACCAGCGGGAGACAGGGGAAGTGGAACTATGGCTACACCTTC.

The chain uses TRBV9 and TRBJ2-3, with D perhaps matching TRBD2 (5 bases). The germline gives CDR1 SGDLS, CDR2 YYNGEE. The CDR3 is 14 amino acids. V lost 0 bases and J lost 8, with 13 bases in between. CDR3 sequence: CASSVVLVGGTQYF. CDR3 DNA: TGTGCCAGCAGCGTAGTTTTGGTAGGAGGTACGCAGTATTTT.

The J gene is TRBJ2-5, the V gene TRBV19, with D maybe TRBD2 (6 bases). The assigned J gene may be wrong: the sequence end matches TRBJ2-7 better. The CDR3 is 16 residues long. CDR1 LNHDA and CDR2 SQIVND come from the germline V gene (reference sequence). The CDR3 spells CASSVDGGLLSYEQYF. CDR3 in DNA: TGTGCCAGTAGTGTTGACGGGGGACTGTTATCCTACGAGCAGTACTTC.

The J gene is TRBJ2-7, the V gene TRBV5-1; D may be TRBD1 or TRBD2 (5 bases each). The ends were cut back, 5 bases at V and 2 bases at J, with 17 bases in the middle. Looked up from germline, CDR1 is SGHRS and CDR2 is YFSETQ. This CDR3 is built from 15 residues. The CDR3 DNA is TGCGCCAGCAGTCTAGGGGTGGGGGTTACCTACGAGCAGTACTTC. It specifies CASSLGVGVTYEQYF.

This chain joins TRBV7-9 and TRBJ1-2, with D uncertain. This CDR3 is 13 amino acids long. The germline gives CDR1 SEHNR, CDR2 FQNEAQ (reference sequence). V lost 7 bases to trimming and J lost 7 bases, with 16 bases between them. CDR3 region: CASTPADAIGYTF. The DNA of the CDR3 is TGTGCCAGCACCCCGGCGGACGCTATTGGCTACACCTTC.